This T cell receptor (beta chain) originates from a study of cytomegalovirus exposure and HLA in healthy donors. Study in general: An earlier analysis identified 117 million unique TCR beta sequences in 170 million or so T cells.

CDR1 SGHDN and CDR2 FVKESK come from the germline V gene. The CDR3 covers 14 residues. V was clipped by 1 base and J by 2 bases, with 9 bases between them. The PCR used 60 Vbeta and 13 Jbeta primers. TCRdb keeps only in-frame clones here, not all; method: immunoSEQ multiplex PCR. Of around 140,000 clones in the sample, 60% to 80% are singletons; the top ten hold under 8.5%. With respect to this clone: Its antigen is undetermined.

The study's findings and limits: Later analysis reportedly placed an Asian-associated ancestry cluster below the roughly 680-donor mean in N-insertions. Researchers counted around 150 TCR beta chains as cytomegalovirus-associated. There was a cluster of highly shared sequence variants that was likely a sequencing artifact.

Input material: PBMCs. This sequence was found in a male donor in good health and CMV-seronegative. The chain employs TRBV14 and TRBJ2-7; D is perhaps TRBD2 (5 bases). CDR3 sequence (DNA): TGTGCCAGCAGCCAAGGCGTCGGGACCTACGAGCAGTACTTC. It encodes CASSQGVGTYEQYF.